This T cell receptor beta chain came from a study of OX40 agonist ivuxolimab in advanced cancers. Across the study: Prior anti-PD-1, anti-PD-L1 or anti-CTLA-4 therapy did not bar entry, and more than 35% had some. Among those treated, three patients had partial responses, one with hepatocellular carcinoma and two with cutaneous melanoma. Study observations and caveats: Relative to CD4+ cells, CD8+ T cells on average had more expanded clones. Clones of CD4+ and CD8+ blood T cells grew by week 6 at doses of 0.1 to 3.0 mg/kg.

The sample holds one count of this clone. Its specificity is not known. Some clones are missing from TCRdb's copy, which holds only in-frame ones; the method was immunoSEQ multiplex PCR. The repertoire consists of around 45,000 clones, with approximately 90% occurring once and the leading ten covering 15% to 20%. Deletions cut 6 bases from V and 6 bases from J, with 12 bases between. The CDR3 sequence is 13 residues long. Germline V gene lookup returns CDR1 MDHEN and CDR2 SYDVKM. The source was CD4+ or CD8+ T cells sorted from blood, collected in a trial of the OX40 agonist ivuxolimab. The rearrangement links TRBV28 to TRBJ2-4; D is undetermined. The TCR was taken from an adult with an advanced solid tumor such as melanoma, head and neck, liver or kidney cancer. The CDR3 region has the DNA TGTGCCAGCAGCTTAGGTCCCAGAAACATTCAGTACTTC. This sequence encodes CASSLGPRNIQYF.